This TCR beta chain was found in a study of T-cell reconstitution after alpha-beta-depleted transplantation in children. CDR1 ENHRY and CDR2 SYGVKD come from the germline V gene. Trimming took 9 bases from V and 3 from J, leaving 15 bases between them. This CDR3 has 13 residues. Construction of the TCRbeta library involved unique molecular identifiers. From the PCR reads, TCRdb called clonotypes with MiXCR, one entry per CDR3 protein. The table includes hundreds of thousands of distinct CDR3 sequences, around 10% detected once. Here the sequenced sample was PBMCs from the stem cell graft donor, taken from the stem cell graft. The source of this sequence is a human donor who donated a stem cell graft to a child with acute lymphoblastic leukemia. The chain joins TRBV10-3 to TRBJ2-7, with TRBD2 as a possible D gene (5 bases). In nucleotides, the CDR3 is TGTGCCATTACAAGGGAAGGACTCTACGAGCAGTACTTC. This gives the protein CAITREGLYEQYF.